These T cell receptor beta chains were read from a single sample in a study of blood T cell repertoires in COVID-19. The assay was immunoSEQ multiplex PCR, and TCRdb's table has in-frame clones only and misses some. The profile shows tens of thousands of clones, around four fifths of them singletons. The source material was peripheral blood. Every receptor here comes from a human donor in a cohort sampled during active COVID-19. CDR3s leave out the opening cysteine and the closing phenylalanine or tryptophan. Expanded clones get a size class; other rows say once, few or many, or leave the size out.

V gene: TRBV5-1
clone size: NA
CDR3 protein: ASSLVTGTGTSDTEAF

V gene: TRBV7-2
clone size: NA
CDR3 protein: ASPLSRGSYGTGELF

V gene: TRBV18
clone size: NA
CDR3 protein: ASSPGTSAEQF

V gene: TRBV5-6
clone size: NA
CDR3 protein: ASSLGGVSGNTIY

V gene: TRBV6-5
clone size: NA
CDR3 protein: ASSSDILSNQPQH

V gene: TRBV4-1
clone size: NA
CDR3 protein: ASSQGEGRGDQPQH

V gene: TRBV28
clone size: NA
CDR3 protein: ASSFRTGIFYGYT

V gene: TRBV7-8
clone size: NA
CDR3 protein: ASKGTSAYNEQF

V gene: TRBV30
clone size: NA
CDR3 protein: AWSVPYTNQPQH

V gene: TRBV2
clone size: NA
CDR3 protein: ASSEGQAKGEQY

V gene: TRBV11-2
clone size: NA
CDR3 protein: ASSFSGSRETQY

V gene: TRBV7-9
clone size: NA
CDR3 protein: ASSLGSYGYT

V gene: TRBV27
clone size: NA
CDR3 protein: ASRRTGFLSYEQY

V gene: TRBV2
clone size: NA
CDR3 protein: ASIKDREAF

V gene: TRBV11-2
clone size: NA
CDR3 protein: ASSWITGTGYGYT

V gene: TRBV7-8
clone size: NA
CDR3 protein: ASSPGSYEQY

V gene: TRBV24-1
clone size: NA
CDR3 protein: ATSDYLGGEETQY

V gene: TRBV4-2
clone size: NA
CDR3 protein: ASSQERGGPDTQY

V gene: TRBV6-2/TRBV6-3
clone size: NA
CDR3 protein: ASSTATEMNTEAF

V gene: TRBV4-1
clone size: NA
CDR3 protein: ASSQTTGKVYGYT

V gene: TRBV20-1
clone size: NA
CDR3 protein: SASEDRDRRGYT

V gene: TRBV6-5
clone size: NA
CDR3 protein: ASSRNRNTEAF

V gene: TRBV25-1
clone size: NA
CDR3 protein: ASSGGGSNQPQH

V gene: TRBV19
clone size: NA
CDR3 protein: AASPGTEAF

V gene: TRBV25-1
clone size: NA
CDR3 protein: ASSEPGQVSYEQY

V gene: TRBV9
clone size: NA
CDR3 protein: ASSPTGLSGNEQF

V gene: TRBV19
clone size: NA
CDR3 protein: ASTRDSNQPQH

V gene: TRBV28
clone size: NA
CDR3 protein: ASSPAGLADTQY

V gene: TRBV28
clone size: NA
CDR3 protein: ASSLPGQGAYEQY

V gene: TRBV4-1
clone size: NA
CDR3 protein: ASSQLQGSGNTIY

V gene: TRBV28
clone size: NA
CDR3 protein: ASNLRGGAGQPQH

V gene: TRBV30
clone size: NA
CDR3 protein: AWRAGLYNTGELF

V gene: TRBV19
clone size: NA
CDR3 protein: ASTSRDRHNQPQH

V gene: TRBV10-3
clone size: NA
CDR3 protein: AINQDRGPGEQY

V gene: TRBV6-5
clone size: NA
CDR3 protein: ASSRTGDWETQY

V gene: TRBV7-3
clone size: once
CDR3 protein: ASSFLGGGPTDTQY

V gene: TRBV19
clone size: NA
CDR3 protein: ASTVAGSFNEQF

V gene: TRBV15
clone size: few
CDR3 protein: ATSRATYLESGAYNEQF

V gene: TRBV6-2/TRBV6-3
clone size: NA
CDR3 protein: ASSYGGPSYEQY

V gene: TRBV10-1
clone size: NA
CDR3 protein: ASSGGGPGPVTEAF

V gene: TRBV19
clone size: NA
CDR3 protein: ASSGVVTGRITYEQY

V gene: TRBV13
clone size: NA
CDR3 protein: ASSHGQGSSYEQY

V gene: TRBV5-1
clone size: few
CDR3 protein: ASSSQGQDSGNTIY

V gene: TRBV24-1
clone size: NA
CDR3 protein: ATSENSQTQY

V gene: TRBV4-1
clone size: NA
CDR3 protein: ASSQVSRGRANEQY